A selection of T cell receptor beta chains follows, all from one sample in a study of OX40 agonist ivuxolimab in advanced cancers. Here immunoSEQ multiplex PCR was the method, and the copy in TCRdb shows in-frame clones only, minus some. The sample has more than 50,000 clones; nearly 90% are singletons. The sample consisted of CD4+ or CD8+ T cells sorted from blood, taken in a trial of the OX40 agonist ivuxolimab. The origin of the receptors is an adult with an advanced solid tumor such as melanoma, head and neck, liver or kidney cancer. Each CDR3 is given with its conserved first and last residue. The D gene is left open where the match is weak. The size entry is marked missing in some rows and otherwise reads once, few, many or a size class.

j_call	clone_size	v_call	d_call	cdr3_nt	cdr3_aa
TRBJ2-7	-	TRBV2	TRBD2	TGTGCCAGCAGTGTTTCGGGGGGGAATTACGAGCAGTACTTC	CASSVSGGNYEQYF
TRBJ2-7	-	TRBV18	-	TGTGCCAGCTCACCCGGGCGTGACGAGATATACGAGCAGTACTTC	CASSPGRDEIYEQYF
TRBJ2-2	-	TRBV30	-	TGTGCCTGGAGTAAGAAAACGAACACCGGGGAGCTGTTTTTT	CAWSKKTNTGELFF
TRBJ2-3	-	TRBV11-2	-	TGTGCCAGCAGCTTAGTGGGGGGAAGCACAGATACGCAGTATTTT	CASSLVGGSTDTQYF
TRBJ1-1	-	TRBV30	-	TGTGCCTGGAGTGTACATGGGGGCACTGAAGCTTTCTTT	CAWSVHGGTEAFF
TRBJ2-5	-	TRBV5-1	-	TGCGCCAGCAGCTTGTTGGGGACCGGCGCGGCCCAGTACTTC	CASSLLGTGAAQYF
TRBJ2-7	-	TRBV19	-	TGTGCCAGTAGTCTCGGGGCAGGGAGCACCTACGAGCAGTACTTC	CASSLGAGSTYEQYF
TRBJ2-5	-	TRBV30	-	TGTGCCTGGAGTGCCGTCCAAGTAGGGACCCAGTACTTC	CAWSAVQVGTQYF
TRBJ2-1	-	TRBV29-1	TRBD2	TGCAGCGTCGCAGGGAGGGTACACAATGAGCAGTTCTTC	CSVAGRVHNEQFF
TRBJ2-3	-	TRBV7-6	TRBD2	TGTGCCAGCAGCCCCTCAAGCGGGAGGTACACAGATACGCAGTATTTT	CASSPSSGRYTDTQYF
TRBJ1-1	few	TRBV9	TRBD1	TGTGCCAGCAGCGCCAGGGGGGAGGACACTGAAGCTTTCTTT	CASSARGEDTEAFF
TRBJ2-7	-	TRBV28	-	TGTGCCACCACCGGGAGTAGGAGCTACGAGCAGTACTTC	CATTGSRSYEQYF
TRBJ1-4	-	TRBV10-3	TRBD1	TGTGCCATCAGTGAGTTTGGGACAGGGGGCATGGGAACTAATGAAAAACTGTTTTTT	CAISEFGTGGMGTNEKLFF
TRBJ2-3	-	TRBV9	-	TGTGCCAGCAGCGTAGCAGGGGATGTCACAGATACGCAGTATTTT	CASSVAGDVTDTQYF
TRBJ2-2	few	TRBV7-9	TRBD1	TGTGCCAGCAGCAGGACCGGGACAGGAGACACCGGGGAGCTGTTTTTT	CASSRTGTGDTGELFF
TRBJ1-2	few	TRBV2	-	TGTGCCAGCCTGGGCTACACCTTC	CASLGYTF
TRBJ1-2	few	TRBV10-1	TRBD1	TGCGCCACAATACACAGGGGGTTTGGTGGCTACACCTTC	CATIHRGFGGYTF
TRBJ2-2	-	TRBV21-1	-	TGTGCCAGCAGCTCCAAACGCGGCAGGACGAACACCGGGGAGCTGTTTTTT	CASSSKRGRTNTGELFF
TRBJ1-3	-	TRBV27	-	TGTGCCAGCAGTTTAGACAGCAGTACGGCTGCCATATATTTT	CASSLDSSTAAIYF
TRBJ2-3	few	TRBV6-1	TRBD2	TGTGCCAGCAGTGAAACCCGACTAGCGGGCTTCACAGATACGCAGTATTTT	CASSETRLAGFTDTQYF
TRBJ1-1	-	TRBV27	-	TGTGCCAGCAGTTTATCGTGGAGTATGAACACTGAAGCTTTCTTT	CASSLSWSMNTEAFF
TRBJ2-2	-	TRBV5-1	TRBD1	TGCGCCAGCAGCACCGGACAGGGGGCCGGGGAGCTGTTTTTT	CASSTGQGAGELFF
TRBJ2-2	-	TRBV25-1	TRBD2	TGTGCCAGCAGTGAATCCTATGAGCGGGAGCTCGTCGGGGAGCTGTTTTTT	CASSESYERELVGELFF
TRBJ2-3	-	TRBV7-9	-	TGTGCCAGCAGCTTAATCCTAGATACGCAGTATTTT	CASSLILDTQYF
TRBJ1-6	-	TRBV14	-	TGTGCCAGCAGCCAAGTATCCCGCACAGGGAGGAATTCACCCCTCCACTTT	CASSQVSRTGRNSPLHF
TRBJ2-2	-	TRBV6-4	TRBD1	TGTGCCAGCAGCTCGACAGGGGGCGCATCCGGGGAGCTGTTTTTT	CASSSTGGASGELFF
TRBJ2-1	-	TRBV5-1	TRBD2	TGCGCCAGCAGAAGGACTAGCGAGATCAATGAGCAGTTCTTC	CASRRTSEINEQFF
TRBJ1-1	-	TRBV9	-	TGTGCCAGCAGCGAGCTCGGGTACACTGAAGCTTTCTTT	CASSELGYTEAFF
TRBJ2-7	-	TRBV28	-	TGTGCCAGCAGGTCCAGGAACAGTAACGAGCAGTACTTC	CASRSRNSNEQYF
TRBJ1-5	-	TRBV5-8	-	TGTGCCAGCAGCTTAGGGCAGGGAAGCCAGCCCCAGCATTTT	CASSLGQGSQPQHF
TRBJ2-4	-	TRBV7-9	-	TGTGCCAGCAGCAGCTCTGCGGAAACCAAAAACATTCAGTACTTC	CASSSSAETKNIQYF
TRBJ1-5	-	TRBV27	-	TGTGCCAGCAGCGAATCAGCCCAGCATTTT	CASSESAQHF
TRBJ2-7	-	TRBV28	TRBD1	TGTGCCAGTCGACAGGGATGGTACTACGAGCAGTACTTC	CASRQGWYYEQYF
TRBJ2-1	-	TRBV6-1	TRBD1	TGTGCCAGCAGCCTGACAGGGGATGCCTACAATGAGCAGTTCTTC	CASSLTGDAYNEQFF
TRBJ2-7	once	TRBV6-1	TRBD2	TGTGCCAGCAGTGAAGGGCCTAGCGGGAGGTACGAGCAGTACTTC	CASSEGPSGRYEQYF
TRBJ2-7	-	TRBV7-6	-	TGTGCCAGCAGCTTAGCGGCACTCTACGAGCAGTACTTC	CASSLAALYEQYF
TRBJ1-2	-	TRBV7-9	-	TGTGCCAGCAGCTTAGGGTCGGGCTACACCTTC	CASSLGSGYTF